Shown below are 9 T cell receptor beta chains from a single sample sequenced in a study of shared clonotypes between healthy human individuals. Sequencing used immunoSEQ multiplex PCR; TCRdb keeps in-frame clones, though not all of them. Of some 650,000 clones in the sample, around 97% were seen once. The specimen was naive CD4+ T cells sorted from blood. Subset meaning: CD45RA+ positively selected. The receptors were gathered from a woman aged 25 to 39 in good health.

The V call is TRBV5-5, the J call TRBJ2-2; 7 bases are a match to TRBD2. The CDR3 length is 14 residues. Germline loops: CDR1 SGHKS, CDR2 YYEKEE (reference sequence). The V gene end was trimmed by 5 bases and the J gene end by 5 bases; junction bases not matched to a gene: 6. The CDR3 loop reads CASSTQGGTGELFF. CDR3 in DNA: TGTGCCAGCAGTACTCAGGGAGGGACCGGGGAGCTGTTTTTT.

The V call is TRBV19, the J call TRBJ1-6; D perhaps matches TRBD1 (6 bases). V was clipped by 3 bases and J by 10 bases, with 13 bases between them. Germline CDR1 LNHDA, CDR2 SQIVND (reference sequence). There are 14 residues in the CDR3. The CDR3 nucleotides read TGTGCCAGTAGTATTGAGGGGGGACGATCACCCCTCCACTTT. It codes for CASSIEGGRSPLHF.

This chain uses TRBV19 with TRBJ2-4, with D perhaps assigned TRBD1 or TRBD2 (5 bases each). The V end was cut by 4 bases, the J end by 9 bases, with 13 bases between. The CDR3 contains 13 residues. CDR1 is LNHDA, CDR2 SQIVND, per germline (reference sequence). CDR3 loop: CASSRDPGGIQYF. The DNA for the CDR3 is TGTGCCAGTAGTAGGGACCCTGGAGGCATTCAGTACTTC. Combining the CDR3 with reference TRBV19 and TRBJ2-4 gives the whole variable domain DGGITQSPKYLFRKEGQNVTLSCEQNLNHDAMYWYRQDPGQGLRLIYYSQIVNDFQKGDIAEGYSVSREKKESFPLTVTSAQKNPTAFYLCASSRDPGGIQYFGAGTRLSVL.

This chain links TRBV25-1 with TRBJ1-4; no clear D. Per the germline V gene, CDR1 is MGHDK and CDR2 is SYGVNS. Trimming removed 1 base at V and 5 bases at J, with 11 bases between. This CDR3 has 15 residues. The CDR3 is CASSESRRRNEKLFF. DNA for the CDR3: TGTGCCAGCAGTGAATCGAGGAGAAGGAATGAAAAACTGTTTTTT.

The chain combines TRBV2 with TRBJ2-2; D perhaps matches TRBD1 (6 bases). V gave up 6 bases and J gave up 3 bases, with 14 bases separating them. This CDR3 is built from 15 residues. From germline, CDR1 is SNHLY and CDR2 FYNNEI. The CDR3 loop is CASRLQGIDTGELFF. DNA of the CDR3: TGTGCCAGCAGGTTACAGGGAATCGACACCGGGGAGCTGTTTTTT.

This sequence joins TRBV29-1 and TRBJ1-1; 7 positions agree with TRBD1. The V gene end was trimmed by 3 bases and the J gene end by 4 bases; junction bases not matched to a gene: 8. The CDR3 is 14 residues long. Germline V gives CDR1 SQVTM, CDR2 ANQGSEA. The CDR3 loop is CSVESRGKGTEAFF. In nucleotides, the CDR3 is TGCAGCGTTGAGAGCAGGGGGAAAGGCACTGAAGCTTTCTTT. Filled out from reference TRBV29-1 and TRBJ1-1, the complete variable domain reads SAVISQKPSRDICQRGTSLTIQCQVDSQVTMMFWYRQQPGQSLTLIATANQGSEATYESGFVIDKFPISRPNLTFSTLTVSNMSPEDSSIYLCSVESRGKGTEAFFGQGTRLTVV.

The chain combines TRBV4-1 with TRBJ2-1, with TRBD2 identical over 8 bases. The CDR3 extends over 15 amino acids. Losses at the gene ends were 8 bases for V and 1 base for J; bases not matched to a gene: 7. The germline V gene has CDR1 MGHRA and CDR2 YSYEKL. The CDR3 DNA reads TGCGCCAGCGGGTCCCTAGCGGGTTCCTACAATGAGCAGTTCTTC. Its translation: CASGSLAGSYNEQFF.

The gene calls are TRBV19 and TRBJ2-1; tentative D call: TRBD1 (5 bases). This CDR3 spans 15 amino acids. The ends were cut back, 5 bases at V and 8 bases at J, with 19 bases in the middle. Per germline, CDR1 LNHDA and CDR2 SQIVND (reference sequence). In DNA, the CDR3 is TGTGCCAGTAGTCCCCAGACAGCCTACATCTATGAGCAGTTCTTC. Translation gives CASSPQTAYIYEQFF. Supplemented by reference TRBV19 and TRBJ2-1, the full variable domain reads DGGITQSPKYLFRKEGQNVTLSCEQNLNHDAMYWYRQDPGQGLRLIYYSQIVNDFQKGDIAEGYSVSREKKESFPLTVTSAQKNPTAFYLCASSPQTAYIYEQFFGPGTRLTVL.

The rearrangement joins TRBV19 to TRBJ1-6, with unresolved D. The CDR3 runs 12 residues. Germline V gives CDR1 LNHDA, CDR2 SQIVND (reference sequence). Trimming pared 3 bases from V and 11 bases from J, leaving 8 bases between. This chain's CDR3 is CASSISGTPLHF. DNA for the CDR3: TGTGCCAGTAGTATCTCCGGGACACCCCTCCACTTT.